What follows are 23 T cell receptor beta chains derived from one specimen sequenced in a study of T cells expressing NK-cell markers (dated by TCRdb to 2018 to 2020). Library construction relied on 5' RACE. The sequencing machine was an Illumina HiSeq 2000. TCRdb reprocessed the reads and lists each CDR3 protein sequence as a single entry, with no DNA. In this sample's table one finds 550,000 to 600,000 distinct CDR3 sequences. The ten largest clonotypes hold around 4% of the sample. Sequenced input: blood T cells: a sorted CD56 or NKG2C T cell subset, CD4+ or CD8+ T cells, or bulk PBMC T cells (not recorded which). These receptors came from a man between 18 and 35 years old in good health. Donor details come from another sample of the same person, matched by shared clones.

This chain connects TRBV10-3 to TRBJ2-3. The length of the CDR3 is 16 residues. Germline V gene lookup returns CDR1 ENHRY and CDR2 SYGVKD. CDR3 residues: CAISDVDRDGSDTQYF.

V gene TRBV6-5 combines with J gene TRBJ2-7; absent DNA, TCRdb's TRBD1 call cannot be checked. There are 15 residues in the CDR3. Germline V gives CDR1 MNHEY, CDR2 SVGAGI. The CDR3 here is CASSSRGDSPYEQYF.

The chain links TRBV11-2 to TRBJ2-2; TCRdb gives TRBD2 as the D gene, but with no DNA this cannot be confirmed. The CDR3 has 19 amino acids. Germline CDR1 reads SGHAT; CDR2 reads FQNNGV. The CDR3 here is CASSPAGTSVLSNTGELFF.

The chain has TRBV7-9 and TRBJ2-1; the TCRdb D gene call, TRBD2, has no DNA to confirm it. Germline CDR1 reads SEHNR; CDR2 reads FQNEAQ (reference sequence). The CDR3 spans 20 residues. CDR3: CAEGAFASGSAPSSYNEQFF.

The chain joins TRBV28 to TRBJ2-2; TCRdb's D call of TRBD1 is untestable without DNA. Germline CDR1 reads MDHEN; CDR2 reads SYDVKM. The CDR3 loop spans 13 amino acids. The CDR3 protein is CATEDRGPRELFF.

V and J are TRBV19 and TRBJ2-1; TCRdb picks TRBD1, but there is no DNA to check that call. Germline V gene lookup returns CDR1 LNHDA and CDR2 SQIVND (reference sequence). This CDR3 spans 13 amino acids. The CDR3: CASSIGTGGEQFF.

The chain couples TRBV11-2 to TRBJ2-1; TCRdb selects TRBD2, and the lack of DNA leaves this call unchecked. Germline CDR1 is SGHAT and CDR2 is FQNNGV. CDR3 length: 15 residues. The CDR3 sequence: CASSLEGADYNEQFF.

This sequence joins TRBV6-5 and TRBJ1-1. The V gene's germline CDR1 is MNHEY and CDR2 SVGAGI. CDR3 length equals 17 residues. CDR3 loop: CASSYSGWRKMDTEAFF.

CDR3: CASSLWKSDTQYF. The V and J genes are TRBV5-6 and TRBJ2-3. This CDR3 has 13 residues. Germline-derived CDR1 and CDR2 are SGHDT and YYEEEE.

V and J are TRBV27 and TRBJ2-7. Germline values: CDR1 MNHEY, CDR2 SMNVEV (reference sequence). The CDR3 extends over 13 amino acids. CDR3 protein: CASSSPYPYEQYF.

The rearrangement links TRBV20-1 to TRBJ1-5; TCRdb proposes TRBD1, but this gene call is untestable without DNA. Germline-derived CDR1 and CDR2 are DFQATT and SNEGSKA (reference sequence). CDR3 length: 17 residues. This chain's CDR3 is CSARDGRTVYSNQPQHF.

The chain joins TRBV28 to TRBJ2-7; TCRdb gives TRBD2 as the D gene, but with no DNA this cannot be confirmed. The CDR3 runs to 15 residues. Germline loops: CDR1 MDHEN, CDR2 SYDVKM. CDR3: CASTERVRSSYEQYF.

The chain links TRBV6-1 to TRBJ2-5; TCRdb lists TRBD1, though no DNA is available to test this call. Germline lookup yields CDR1 MNHNS and CDR2 SASEGT. There are 14 residues in the CDR3. Here the CDR3 reads CATQQAALQETQYF.

The genes are TRBV20-1 and TRBJ2-7; TCRdb's D call of TRBD2 is untestable without DNA. This CDR3 comprises 14 residues. From germline, CDR1 is DFQATT and CDR2 SNEGSKA (reference sequence). This chain's CDR3 is CSARRASGTYEQYF.

The chain couples TRBV20-1 to TRBJ2-1; the TCRdb call, TRBD2, lacks DNA for checking. The CDR3 is made up of 17 amino acids. Germline CDR1 and CDR2: DFQATT and SNEGSKA (reference sequence). The CDR3 loop is CSARDRGLAEYDNEQFF.

The chain couples TRBV29-1 to TRBJ2-3; the D call of TRBD2 rests on TCRdb alone, since no DNA is present to check it. Germline values: CDR1 SQVTM, CDR2 ANQGSEA. The CDR3 runs 13 residues. CDR3: CSVDGPRGDTQYF.

The chain employs TRBV27 and TRBJ2-3; TCRdb indicates TRBD2, and absent DNA this call remains unverified. Germline V lookup: CDR1 MNHEY, CDR2 SMNVEV (reference sequence). The CDR3 has 17 amino acids. CDR3 region: CASSLIVGALNTDTQYF.

The chain employs TRBV20-1 and TRBJ2-1; TCRdb outputs TRBD2, but without DNA this stays unchecked. The CDR3 is 16 residues long. Germline V lookup: CDR1 DFQATT, CDR2 SNEGSKA (reference sequence). CDR3 amino acids: CSAVGEREGFRDEQFF.

The chain employs TRBV12-3 or TRBV12-4 and TRBJ2-5; TCRdb calls TRBD2, which cannot be checked without DNA. CDR3 length equals 15 residues. CDR3 region: CASSWEFGQGETQYF.

This chain links TRBV5-1 with TRBJ2-1; lacking DNA, the TRBD1 call made by TCRdb goes unchecked. The CDR3 spans 18 residues. Germline CDR1 reads SGHRS; CDR2 reads YFSETQ. The CDR3 loop reads CASSVYAGTGKAYNEQFF.

The rearrangement uses TRBV7-9 and TRBJ1-2; TCRdb designates TRBD1, a call that cannot be tested without DNA. The germline CDR1 and CDR2 sequences are SEHNR and FQNEAQ (reference sequence). This CDR3 is built from 13 residues. The CDR3 reads CASSLGTGEGYTF.

The rearrangement uses TRBV24-1 and TRBJ2-2. The CDR3 has 15 residues. The germline V gene has CDR1 KGHDR and CDR2 SFDVKD. The chain's CDR3 is CATSDFRVNTGELFF.

V gene TRBV7-8 combines with J gene TRBJ2-3. Germline V lookup: CDR1 SGHVS, CDR2 FQNEAQ. This CDR3 comprises 16 residues. CDR3 amino acids: CASSLRSIPSTDTQYF.